This TCR beta chain was sequenced during a study of blood T cell repertoires in COVID-19. About the study: Samples representing acute and convalescent COVID-19 were sourced from the United States, Italy and Spain. PBMCs, B-cell-depleted T cells, or T cells were the source of the cDNA or gDNA that made up the material.

Seattle cases were enrolled at active infection and followed longitudinally. Sequencing was performed with immunoSEQ multiplex PCR; in TCRdb, only in-frame clones are kept and a portion is missing. The profile shows tens of thousands of clones, 80% to 95% of them singletons. V shed 3 bases, J shed 2 bases, and the junction held 4 bases outside the gene matches. The CDR3 has 15 amino acids. The germline V gene encodes CDR1 SEHNR and CDR2 FQNEAQ (reference sequence). The rearrangement links TRBV7-9 to TRBJ2-3; 8 nucleotides match TRBD2. The sample consisted of peripheral blood. The clonotype comes from a man aged 45 to 65 with COVID-19, enrolled during active disease. CDR3 amino acids: CASSLRAGATDTQYF. The DNA for the CDR3 is TGTGCCAGCAGCTTGCGAGCGGGGGCCACAGATACGCAGTATTTT.